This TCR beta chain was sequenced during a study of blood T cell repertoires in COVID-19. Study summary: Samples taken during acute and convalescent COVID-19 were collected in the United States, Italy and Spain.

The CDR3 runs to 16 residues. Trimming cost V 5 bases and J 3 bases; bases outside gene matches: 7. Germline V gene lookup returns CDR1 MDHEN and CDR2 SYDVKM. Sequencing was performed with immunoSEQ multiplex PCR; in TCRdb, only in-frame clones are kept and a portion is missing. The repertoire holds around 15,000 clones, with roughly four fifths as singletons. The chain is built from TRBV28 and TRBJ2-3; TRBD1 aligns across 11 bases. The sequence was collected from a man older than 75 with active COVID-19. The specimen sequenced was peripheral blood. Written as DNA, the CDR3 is TGTGCCAGCAGTGCCGAGGACAGGGGGCCGACAGATACGCAGTATTTT. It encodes CASSAEDRGPTDTQYF. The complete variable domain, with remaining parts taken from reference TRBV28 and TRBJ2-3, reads DVKVTQSSRYLVKRTGEKVFLECVQDMDHENMFWYRQDPGLGLRLIYFSYDVKMKEKGDIPEGYSVSREKKERFSLILESASTNQTSMYLCASSAEDRGPTDTQYFGPGTRLTVL.